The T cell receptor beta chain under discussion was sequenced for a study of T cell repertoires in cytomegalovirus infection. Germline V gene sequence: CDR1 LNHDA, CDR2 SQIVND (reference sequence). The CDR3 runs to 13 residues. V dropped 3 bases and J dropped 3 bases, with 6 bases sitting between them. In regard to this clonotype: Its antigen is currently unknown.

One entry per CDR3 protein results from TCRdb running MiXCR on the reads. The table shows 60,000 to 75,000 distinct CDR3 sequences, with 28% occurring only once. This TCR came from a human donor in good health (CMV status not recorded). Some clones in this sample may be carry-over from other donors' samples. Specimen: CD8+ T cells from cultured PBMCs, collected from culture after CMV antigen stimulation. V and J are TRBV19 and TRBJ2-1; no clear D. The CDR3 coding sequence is TGTGCCAGTAGTATCACTTACTACAATGAGCAGTTCTTC. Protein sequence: CASSITYYNEQFF.